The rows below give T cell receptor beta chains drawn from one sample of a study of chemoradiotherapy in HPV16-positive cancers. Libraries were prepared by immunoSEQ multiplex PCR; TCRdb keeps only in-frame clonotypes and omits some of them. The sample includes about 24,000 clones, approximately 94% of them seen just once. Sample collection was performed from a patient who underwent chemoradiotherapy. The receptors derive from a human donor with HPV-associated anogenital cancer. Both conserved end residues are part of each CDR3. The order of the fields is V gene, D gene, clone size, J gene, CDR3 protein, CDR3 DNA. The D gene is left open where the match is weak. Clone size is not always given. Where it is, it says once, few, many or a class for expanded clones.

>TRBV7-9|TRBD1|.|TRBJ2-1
CASSEWDSYRDEQFF
TGTGCCAGCAGCGAATGGGACAGCTACAGGGATGAGCAGTTCTTC
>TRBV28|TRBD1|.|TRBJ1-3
CANRTGLGGNTIYF
TGTGCCAACCGGACAGGGTTGGGCGGAAACACCATATATTTT
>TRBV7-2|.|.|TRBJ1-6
CASSLGGGLNSPLHF
TGTGCCAGCAGCTTAGGAGGGGGGCTAAATTCACCCCTCCACTTT
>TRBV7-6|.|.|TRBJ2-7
CASSLGAGSAHEQYF
TGTGCCAGCAGCTTAGGGGCAGGGAGTGCCCACGAGCAGTACTTC
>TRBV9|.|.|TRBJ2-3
CASSLLGGTDTQYF
TGTGCCAGCAGCCTCCTCGGGGGCACAGATACGCAGTATTTT
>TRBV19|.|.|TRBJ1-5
CASSRKPQGSHQPQHF
TGTGCCAGTAGTCGAAAACCGCAGGGGTCGCATCAGCCCCAGCATTTT
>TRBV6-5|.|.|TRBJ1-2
CASSPYFGGNYGYTF
TGTGCCAGCAGTCCCTACTTTGGGGGGAACTATGGCTACACCTTC
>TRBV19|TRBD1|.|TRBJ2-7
CASSPTGLGIYEQYF
TGTGCCAGTAGTCCGACAGGGCTCGGAATCTACGAGCAGTACTTC
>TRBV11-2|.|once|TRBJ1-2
CASSLNGYGYTF
TGTGCCAGCAGCTTAAACGGATATGGCTACACCTTC
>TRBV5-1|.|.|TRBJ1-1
CASSFAGTEAFF
TGCGCCAGCAGTTTTGCCGGAACTGAAGCTTTCTTT
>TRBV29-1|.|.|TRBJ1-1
CSVYTGSTEAFF
TGCAGCGTCTATACAGGGTCCACTGAAGCTTTCTTT
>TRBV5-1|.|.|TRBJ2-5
CASSLAPRGIQTQYF
TGCGCCAGCAGCTTGGCCCCGAGGGGGATTCAGACCCAGTACTTC
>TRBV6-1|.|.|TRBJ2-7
CASSAGWGGEQYF
TGTGCCAGCAGCGCAGGGTGGGGAGGCGAGCAGTACTTC
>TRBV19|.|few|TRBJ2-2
CASSNALRELFF
TGTGCCAGTAGTAATGCTTTGCGGGAGCTGTTTTTT
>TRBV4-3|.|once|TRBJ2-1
CASSQLGYNEQFF
TGCGCCAGCAGCCAATTAGGATACAATGAGCAGTTCTTC
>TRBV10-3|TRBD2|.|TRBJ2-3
CAISETGGRGYTQYF
TGTGCCATCAGTGAAACGGGAGGGAGGGGGTATACGCAGTATTTT
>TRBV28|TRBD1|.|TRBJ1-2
CASSLGQRNYGYTF
TGTGCCAGCAGCCTGGGACAGAGAAACTATGGCTACACCTTC
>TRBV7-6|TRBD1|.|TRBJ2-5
CASSLDPGTGGQETQYF
TGTGCCAGCAGCTTAGACCCCGGGACAGGGGGCCAAGAGACCCAGTACTTC
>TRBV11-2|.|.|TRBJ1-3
CASSLSVDSAGNTIYF
TGTGCCAGCAGCTTGAGTGTAGACTCCGCCGGAAACACCATATATTTT
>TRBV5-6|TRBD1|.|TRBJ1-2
CASSLFGTVNYGYTF
TGTGCCAGCAGCTTATTTGGGACAGTAAACTATGGCTACACCTTC
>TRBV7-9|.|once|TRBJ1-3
CASSLASKVTGRNTIYF
TGTGCCAGCAGCTTGGCGTCCAAGGTGACGGGGAGAAACACCATATATTTT
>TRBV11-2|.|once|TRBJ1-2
CASSSSSGGYGYTF
TGTGCCAGCAGCTCAAGCAGTGGGGGCTACGGCTACACCTTC
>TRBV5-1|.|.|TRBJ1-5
CASSTSSDQPQHF
.
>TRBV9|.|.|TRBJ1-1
CASSVSGTGGTEAFF
TGTGCCAGCAGCGTATCCGGGACGGGTGGGACTGAAGCTTTCTTT
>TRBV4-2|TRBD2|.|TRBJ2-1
CASSLPPGGKNEQFF
TGTGCCAGCAGCCTCCCCCCGGGGGGTAAGAATGAGCAGTTCTTC
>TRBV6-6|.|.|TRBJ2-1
CASSYAVGNEQFF
TGTGCCAGCAGTTACGCGGTAGGCAATGAGCAGTTCTTC
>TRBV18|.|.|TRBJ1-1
CASSQRDRGTEAFF
TGTGCCAGCTCACAGAGGGATCGGGGCACTGAAGCTTTCTTT
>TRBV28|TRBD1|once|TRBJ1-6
CASSLRRDRGNSPLHF
TGTGCCAGCAGCCTACGAAGAGACAGGGGAAATTCACCCCTCCACTTT
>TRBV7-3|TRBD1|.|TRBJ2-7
CASSLWTGVCYEQYF
TGTGCCAGCAGCTTATGGACAGGGGTATGCTACGAGCAGTACTTC
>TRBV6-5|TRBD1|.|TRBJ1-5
CASSLTGGLYQPQHF
TGTGCCAGCAGTTTGACAGGGGGCCTCTATCAGCCCCAGCATTTT
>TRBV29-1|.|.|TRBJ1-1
CSTVQVQNTEAFF
TGCAGCACAGTACAGGTCCAGAACACTGAAGCTTTCTTT
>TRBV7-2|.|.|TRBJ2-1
CASSSFYGDGDLSYNEQFF
TGTGCCAGCAGCTCCTTTTACGGGGACGGAGATCTCTCCTACAATGAGCAGTTCTTC
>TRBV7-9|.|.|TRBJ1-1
CASSLAQPGGSEAFF
TGTGCCAGCAGCTTAGCGCAGCCTGGGGGTTCCGAAGCTTTCTTT
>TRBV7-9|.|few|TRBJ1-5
CASSWGTAYSNQPQHF
TGTGCCAGCAGCTGGGGAACAGCGTATAGCAATCAGCCCCAGCATTTT
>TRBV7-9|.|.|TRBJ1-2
CASSFSRSRYGYTF
TGTGCCAGCAGCTTTAGCAGGTCTCGGTATGGCTACACCTTC
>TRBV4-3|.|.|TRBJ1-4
CASSQDPRSEKLFF
TGCGCCAGCAGCCAAGATCCGCGGAGTGAAAAACTGTTTTTT
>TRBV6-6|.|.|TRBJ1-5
CATSRARDSNQPQHF
TGTGCCACCTCACGGGCTAGGGATAGCAATCAGCCCCAGCATTTT
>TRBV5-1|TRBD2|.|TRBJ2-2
CASSYSGGPTGELFF
TGCGCCAGCAGCTATAGCGGGGGGCCGACCGGGGAGCTGTTTTTT
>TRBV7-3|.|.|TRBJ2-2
CASTIQPGNTGELFF
TGTGCCAGCACCATTCAACCGGGGAACACCGGGGAGCTGTTTTTT
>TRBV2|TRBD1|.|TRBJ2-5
CASTPRTGGRETQYF
TGTGCCAGCACACCCCGGACAGGGGGCAGAGAGACCCAGTACTTC
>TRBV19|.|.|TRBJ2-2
CATIDRRKANTGELFF
TGTGCCACTATAGACAGGAGGAAAGCGAACACCGGGGAGCTGTTTTTT
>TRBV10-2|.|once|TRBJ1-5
CASSDRAYNQPQHF
TGCGCCAGCAGTGACAGGGCCTACAATCAGCCCCAGCATTTT
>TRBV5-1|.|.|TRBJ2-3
CASSADSADTQYF
TGCGCCAGCAGCGCTGATAGCGCAGATACGCAGTATTTT
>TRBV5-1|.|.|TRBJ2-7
CASSFLHQGEQYF
TGCGCCAGCAGCTTCCTTCATCAGGGCGAGCAGTACTTC
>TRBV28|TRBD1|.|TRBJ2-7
CASRKGQGGREQYF
TGTGCCAGCAGAAAAGGACAGGGGGGGCGCGAGCAGTACTTC
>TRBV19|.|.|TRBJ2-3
CATGVTADTQYF
TGTGCCACTGGGGTTACGGCAGATACGCAGTATTTT
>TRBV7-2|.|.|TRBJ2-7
CASSKQAISYEQYF
TGTGCCAGCAGCAAACAGGCTATCTCCTACGAGCAGTACTTC
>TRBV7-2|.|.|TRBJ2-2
CASSLSRGRVGELFF
TGTGCCAGCAGCTTATCCAGGGGAAGGGTCGGGGAGCTGTTTTTT
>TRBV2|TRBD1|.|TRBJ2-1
CASSEETGRSQQFF
TGTGCCAGCAGCGAGGAGACAGGGCGGTCCCAGCAGTTCTTC
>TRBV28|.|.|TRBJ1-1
CASRRTANTEAFF
TGTGCCAGCAGGCGGACGGCGAACACTGAAGCTTTCTTT
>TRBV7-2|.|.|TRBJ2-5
CASSGRGETQYF
TGTGCCAGCAGCGGCCGTGGGGAGACCCAGTACTTC
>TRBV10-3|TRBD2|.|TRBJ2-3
CAIRRTSGALVTQYF
TGTGCCATCAGAAGGACTAGCGGGGCTTTGGTTACGCAGTATTTT
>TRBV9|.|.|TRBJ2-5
CASSVNGQETQYF
TGTGCCAGCAGCGTAAACGGACAAGAGACCCAGTACTTC